This T cell receptor (beta chain) originates from a study of long-term antiretroviral therapy in people with HIV. Assay version v3.0 of immunoSEQ was used, and it was run at survey level. Measured with immunoSEQ multiplex PCR; TCRdb has only the in-frame clones, and not every one. The sample carries 30,000 to 45,000 clones, roughly 80% recorded once. Trimming took off 5 bases at V and 4 bases at J, with 15 bases between the two ends. Germline V gene sequence: CDR1 MDHEN, CDR2 SYDVKM. This CDR3 spans 15 amino acids. A single count supports this clone. The sample in question was unsorted PBMCs, obtained 3.4 years after starting antiretroviral therapy. This clonotype was sampled from a man aged 30 to 39 with HIV. This chain uses TRBV28 with TRBJ1-5, with D possibly TRBD1 on 5 matching bases. The DNA for the CDR3 is TGTGCCAGCAGTAGCGATGACAGAGTTAATCAGCCCCAGCATTTT. Translating it yields CASSSDDRVNQPQHF.